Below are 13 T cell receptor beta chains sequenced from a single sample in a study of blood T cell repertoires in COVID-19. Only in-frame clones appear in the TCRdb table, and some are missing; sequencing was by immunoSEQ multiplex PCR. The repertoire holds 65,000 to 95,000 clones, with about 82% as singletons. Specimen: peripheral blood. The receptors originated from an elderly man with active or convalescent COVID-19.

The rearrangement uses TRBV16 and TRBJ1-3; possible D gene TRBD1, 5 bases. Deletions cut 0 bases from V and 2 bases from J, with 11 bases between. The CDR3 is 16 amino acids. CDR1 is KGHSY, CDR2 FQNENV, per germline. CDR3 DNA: TGTGCCAGCAGCCAATCGGCAGGGAGGACTGGAAACACCATATATTTT. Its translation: CASSQSAGRTGNTIYF.

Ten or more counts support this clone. This CDR3 is CASSLAGGRNTEAFF. For the CDR3, the DNA is TGTGCCAGCAGCTTAGCGGGGGGGCGGAACACTGAAGCTTTCTTT. The V gene is TRBV11-2, the J gene TRBJ1-1; perhaps TRBD1 as D (6 bases). The germline CDR1 and CDR2 sequences are SGHAT and FQNNGV. The V end lost 1 base, the J end lost 1 base, and 10 bases lay between the germline ends. The CDR3 totals 15 residues.

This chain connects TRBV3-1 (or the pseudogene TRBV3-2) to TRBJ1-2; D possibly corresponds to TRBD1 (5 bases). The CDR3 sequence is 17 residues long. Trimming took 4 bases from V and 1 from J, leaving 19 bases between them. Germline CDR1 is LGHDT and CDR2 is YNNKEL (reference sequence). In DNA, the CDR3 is TGTGCCAGCAGCCGAGACTTAAACGGGGGGGATAACTATGGCTACACCTTC. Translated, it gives CASSRDLNGGDNYGYTF.

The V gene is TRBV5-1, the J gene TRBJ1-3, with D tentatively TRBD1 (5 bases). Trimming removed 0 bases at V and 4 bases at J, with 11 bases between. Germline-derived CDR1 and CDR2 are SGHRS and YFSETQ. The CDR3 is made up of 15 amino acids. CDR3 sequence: CASSLGRGSGNTIYF. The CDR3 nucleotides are TGCGCCAGCAGCTTGGGTAGGGGATCGGGAAACACCATATATTTT.

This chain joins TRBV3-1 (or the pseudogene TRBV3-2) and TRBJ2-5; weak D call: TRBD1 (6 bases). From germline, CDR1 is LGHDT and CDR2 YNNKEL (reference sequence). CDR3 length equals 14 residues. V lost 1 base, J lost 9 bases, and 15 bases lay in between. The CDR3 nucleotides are TGTGCCAGCAGCCAAGGGGGGCCTTCTGGTGCCCAGTACTTC. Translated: CASSQGGPSGAQYF.

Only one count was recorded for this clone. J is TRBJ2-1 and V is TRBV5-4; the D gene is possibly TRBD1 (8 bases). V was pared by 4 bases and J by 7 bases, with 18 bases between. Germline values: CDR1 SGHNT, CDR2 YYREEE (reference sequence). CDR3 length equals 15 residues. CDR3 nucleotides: TGTGCCAGCAGCACGGACGACAGGGGAGGGAATGAGCAGTTCTTC. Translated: CASSTDDRGGNEQFF.

The CDR3 nucleotides read TGCGCCAGCAGAATAGCGGGAGGGCCGGTGGCAGATACGCAGTATTTT. Translating it yields CASRIAGGPVADTQYF. This chain connects TRBV5-1 to TRBJ2-3, with 11 bases aligning to TRBD2. Per the germline V gene, CDR1 is SGHRS and CDR2 is YFSETQ. V shed 5 bases and J 4 bases; nucleotides not matched to a gene: 9. This CDR3 spans 16 amino acids.

The CDR3 here is CASSSPLGRGSEQYV. CDR3 DNA sequence: TGTGCCAGCAGTTCCCCCCTCGGCAGGGGCTCCGAGCAGTACGTC. The chain uses TRBV6-2 or TRBV6-3 and TRBJ2-7, with D possibly matching TRBD1 (6 bases). CDR1 is MNHEY and CDR2 is SVGEGT in the germline V gene. V lost 4 bases and J 6 bases, leaving 19 bases between the germline ends. The CDR3 consists of 15 residues.

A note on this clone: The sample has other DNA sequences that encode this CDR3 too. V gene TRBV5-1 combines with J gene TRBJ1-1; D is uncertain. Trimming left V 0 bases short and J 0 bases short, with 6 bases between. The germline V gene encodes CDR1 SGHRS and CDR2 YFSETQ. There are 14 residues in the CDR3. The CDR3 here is CASSLGGVNTEAFF. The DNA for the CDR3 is TGCGCCAGCAGCTTGGGCGGGGTGAACACTGAAGCTTTCTTT.

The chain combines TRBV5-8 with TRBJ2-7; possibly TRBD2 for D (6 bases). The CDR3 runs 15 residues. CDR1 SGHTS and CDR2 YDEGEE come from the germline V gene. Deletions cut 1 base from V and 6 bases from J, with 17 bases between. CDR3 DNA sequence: TGTGCCAGCAGCTTGAAGGAGGGCCTTTTGGGCGAGCAGTACGTC. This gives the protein CASSLKEGLLGEQYV.

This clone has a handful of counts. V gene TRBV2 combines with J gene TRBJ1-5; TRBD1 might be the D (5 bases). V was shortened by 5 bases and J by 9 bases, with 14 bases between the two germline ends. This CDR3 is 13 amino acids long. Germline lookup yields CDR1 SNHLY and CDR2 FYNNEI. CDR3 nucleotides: TGTGCCAGCAGTCAGACAGTCACGGGGCCCCAGCATTTT. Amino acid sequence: CASSQTVTGPQHF. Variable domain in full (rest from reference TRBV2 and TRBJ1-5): EPEVTQTPSHQVTQMGQEVILRCVPISNHLYFYWYRQILGQKVEFLVSFYNNEISEKSEIFDDQFSVERPDGSNFTLKIRSTKLEDSAMYFCASSQTVTGPQHFGDGTRLSIL.

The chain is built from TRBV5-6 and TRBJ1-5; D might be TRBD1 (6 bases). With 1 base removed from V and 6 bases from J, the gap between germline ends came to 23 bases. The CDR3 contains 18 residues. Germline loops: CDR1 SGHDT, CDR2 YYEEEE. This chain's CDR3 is CASSLSQGSRFSTQPQHF. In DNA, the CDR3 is TGTGCCAGCAGCTTGTCCCAGGGGTCGAGGTTTTCTACTCAGCCCCAGCATTTT. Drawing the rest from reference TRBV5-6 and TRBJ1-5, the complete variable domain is DAGVTQSPTHLIKTRGQQVTLRCSPKSGHDTVSWYQQALGQGPQFIFQYYEEEERQRGNFPDRFSGHQFPNYSSELNVNALLLGDSALYLCASSLSQGSRFSTQPQHFGDGTRLSIL.

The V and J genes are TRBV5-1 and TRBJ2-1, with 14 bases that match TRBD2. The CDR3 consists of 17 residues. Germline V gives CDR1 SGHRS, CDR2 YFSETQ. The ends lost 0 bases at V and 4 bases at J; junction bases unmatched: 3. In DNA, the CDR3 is TGCGCCAGCAGCTTGGAGGGACTAGCGGGAGTATACAATGAGCAGTTCTTC. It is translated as CASSLEGLAGVYNEQFF.